Below are 11 T cell receptor beta chains sequenced from a single sample in a study of neoadjuvant anti-PD-1 for oral cavity cancer. This table comes from immunoSEQ multiplex PCR, and its TCRdb copy is limited to in-frame clones, with some not included. The sample lists 20,000 to 30,000 clones, about 27% occurring once. The time point here: after neoadjuvant nivolumab, at surgical resection. The source was tumor tissue, collected after nivolumab (anti-PD-1) treatment. These receptor sequences come from a person aged 35-79 years with oral cavity squamous cell carcinoma.

This clone has more than one count but fewer than ten. The CDR3 nucleotides read TGTGCCAGCAGTTACTCCGGGGGGCCCCCAGATACGCAGTATTTT. It specifies CASSYSGGPPDTQYF. V usage is TRBV6-5 and J usage is TRBJ2-3; a weak D match, TRBD2 (7 bases). The CDR3 runs to 15 residues. V dropped 0 bases and J dropped 4 bases, with 11 bases sitting between them. Germline-derived CDR1 and CDR2 are MNHEY and SVGAGI.

V is TRBV7-9 and J is TRBJ1-2; no definite D call. Germline V gene sequence: CDR1 SEHNR, CDR2 FQNEAQ (reference sequence). V lost 3 bases, J lost 8 bases, and 10 bases lay in between. This CDR3 spans 12 amino acids. CDR3 protein: CASSFEARGYTF. CDR3 DNA sequence: TGTGCCAGCAGCTTCGAGGCGCGGGGCTACACCTTC.

The J gene is TRBJ1-4, the V gene TRBV30; D perhaps matches TRBD1 (6 bases). The CDR3 covers 12 residues. Germline assignment: CDR1 GTSNPN and CDR2 SVGIG (reference sequence). V lost 4 bases to trimming and J lost 10 bases, with 13 bases between them. CDR3 DNA: TGTGCCTGGAACTCGGACAGCGGAAAACTGTTTTTT. Translating gives CAWNSDSGKLFF. The full variable domain, with the rest looked up from reference TRBV30 and TRBJ1-4, is SQTIHQWPATLVQPVGSPLSLECTVEGTSNPNLYWYRQAAGRGLQLLFYSVGIGQISSEVPQNLSASRPQDRQFILSSKKLLLSDSGFYLCAWNSDSGKLFFGSGTQLSVL.

This clone has just one count. The gene calls are TRBV29-1 and TRBJ2-7, with 14 bases matching TRBD2. V shed 6 bases and J 0 bases; nucleotides not matched to a gene: 7. Germline CDR1 SQVTM, CDR2 ANQGSEA. The CDR3 covers 16 residues. In nucleotides, the CDR3 is TGCAGCGTATCCGCCGGGACTAGCGGGAGCTCCTACGAGCAGTACTTC. It translates to CSVSAGTSGSSYEQYF.

CDR3 sequence: CASSEVSAGRWQYF. CDR3 in DNA: TGTGCCAGCAGTGAAGTATCGGCAGGCCGTTGGCAGTACTTC. The chain has TRBV6-1 and TRBJ2-7; no reliable D call. Germline values: CDR1 MNHNS, CDR2 SASEGT. V lost 1 base, J lost 9 bases, and 16 bases lay in between. The CDR3 runs to 14 residues.

V and J are TRBV13 and TRBJ2-7, with no clear D. Germline CDR1 and CDR2: PRHDT and FYEKMQ (reference sequence). The CDR3 consists of 13 residues. V lost 8 bases and J lost 0, with 11 bases in between. CDR3 in amino acids: CASHHRGSYEQYF. The CDR3 region has the DNA TGTGCCAGCCACCATCGAGGCTCCTACGAGCAGTACTTC.

The V gene is TRBV10-1, the J gene TRBJ2-2, with a tentative D call TRBD1 (6 bases). This CDR3 is built from 15 residues. Trimming took off 6 bases at V and 1 base at J, with 12 bases between the two ends. The germline V gene has CDR1 WNHNN and CDR2 SYGVQD (reference sequence). The DNA of the CDR3 is TGCGCCAGCAGCCCCGGACAGTTGAACACCGGGGAGCTGTTTTTT. Protein: CASSPGQLNTGELFF.

This clone was counted a few times. V and J are TRBV18 and TRBJ1-2, with D perhaps matching TRBD1 (5 bases). V was clipped by 4 bases and J by 1 base, with 10 bases between them. The germline V gene has CDR1 KGHSH and CDR2 LQKENI. The CDR3 spans 14 residues. The CDR3 nucleotides read TGTGCCAGCTCACAAAGGGACGATAACTATGGCTACACCTTC. Translating it yields CASSQRDDNYGYTF.

This clone showed up just a few times. The V call is TRBV5-1, the J call TRBJ2-3, with 7 bases that match TRBD2. J gave up 2 bases and V 1 base, and 4 bases lay outside the gene matches. The CDR3 has 15 residues. Germline V gene lookup returns CDR1 SGHRS and CDR2 YFSETQ. The CDR3 DNA sequence: TGCGCCAGCAGCTTGCCCCGGGACTACACAGATACGCAGTATTTT. This codes for CASSLPRDYTDTQYF.

The rearrangement links TRBV4-2 to TRBJ2-7, with D perhaps TRBD2 (6 bases). This CDR3 has 16 residues. V lost 0 bases, J lost 0 bases, and 12 bases lay in between. The germline CDR1 and CDR2 sequences are LGHNA and YNFKEQ. CDR3 amino acids: CASSQDFGGSSYEQYF. The CDR3 region has the DNA TGTGCCAGCAGCCAAGATTTCGGGGGAAGCTCCTACGAGCAGTACTTC.

V gene TRBV4-1 combines with J gene TRBJ2-3; maybe TRBD2 (6 bases). This CDR3 is built from 16 residues. V was clipped by 0 bases and J by 1 base, with 11 bases between them. Germline V lookup: CDR1 MGHRA, CDR2 YSYEKL. Here the CDR3 reads CASSQEFQRGTDTQYF. In DNA, the CDR3 is TGCGCCAGCAGCCAAGAATTCCAGCGGGGCACAGATACGCAGTATTTT.